This T cell receptor (beta chain) was sequenced during a study of a mutant IDH1 vaccine in newly diagnosed glioma. Clones were sequenced by immunoSEQ multiplex PCR, and TCRdb holds only the in-frame ones, with some missing. This sample has about 98,000 clones, with about 90% found just once. Documented time point: baseline, week 1 (first vaccination visit). This sample's treatment: pre-vaccination baseline after standard-of-care therapy. This CDR3 is 17 amino acids long. Germline CDR1 reads LGHNT; CDR2 reads FRNRAP. V gave up 2 bases and J gave up 3 bases, with 20 bases separating them. The chain combines TRBV12-5 with TRBJ2-7; tentatively, D is TRBD2 (6 bases). The sequence derives from a woman aged 45 to 65 with glioma. This specimen was PBMCs, taken from a glioma patient treated with radiotherapy, temozolomide or both. The CDR3 coding sequence is TGTGCTAGTGGTTTGAGGTATCTTGCGGGAAGCTACTACGAGCAGTACTTC. Translated: CASGLRYLAGSYYEQYF.